This T cell receptor beta chain stems from a study of T cell responses to AZD1222 COVID-19 vaccine. Study-wide results and limits: Breadth and depth of Spike-specific TCRs rose after two AZD1222 doses. A reported finding is that nearly half of spike-specific TCRs target unmutated variant regions. Most donors were white British and more were female, and clonal diversity was possibly underestimated. CD4 TCRs linked to vaccination spanned spike, dominating at 160-218 and 743-854.

Generated by immunoSEQ multiplex PCR, the TCRdb table keeps only in-frame clones and is missing some. The sample records fewer than 130,000 clones, 85% to 95% being singletons. CDR1 and CDR2 (germline): MDHEN, SYDVKM. J was trimmed by 0 bases and V by 5 bases; bases with no gene match: 4. This CDR3 comprises 15 residues. In the case of this clone: Its antigen is unidentified.

This chain links TRBV28 with TRBJ2-1; TRBD2 aligns across 7 bases. The receptor was isolated from an adult in good health. This specimen consisted of peripheral blood, obtained on day 0 of AZD1222 vaccination. This CDR3 is CASSASGSSYNEQFF. In nucleotides, the CDR3 is TGTGCCAGCAGTGCTAGCGGAAGCTCCTACAATGAGCAGTTCTTC. Looking up the rest from reference TRBV28 and TRBJ2-1 gives the full variable domain: DVKVTQSSRYLVKRTGEKVFLECVQDMDHENMFWYRQDPGLGLRLIYFSYDVKMKEKGDIPEGYSVSREKKERFSLILESASTNQTSMYLCASSASGSSYNEQFFGPGTRLTVL.